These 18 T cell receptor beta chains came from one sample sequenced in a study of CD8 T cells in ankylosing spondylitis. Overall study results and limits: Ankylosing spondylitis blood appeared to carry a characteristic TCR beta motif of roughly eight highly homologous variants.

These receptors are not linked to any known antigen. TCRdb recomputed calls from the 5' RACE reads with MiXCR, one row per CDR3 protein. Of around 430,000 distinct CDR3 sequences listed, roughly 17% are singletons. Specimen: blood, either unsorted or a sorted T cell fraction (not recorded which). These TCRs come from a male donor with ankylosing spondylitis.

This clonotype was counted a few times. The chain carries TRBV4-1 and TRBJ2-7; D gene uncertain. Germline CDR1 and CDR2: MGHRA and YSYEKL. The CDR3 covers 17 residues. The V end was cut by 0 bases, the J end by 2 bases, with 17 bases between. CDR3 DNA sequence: TGCGCCAGCAGCCAAGATCTCGGCCGGTCCAGTCCCTACGAGCAGTACTTC. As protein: CASSQDLGRSSPYEQYF.

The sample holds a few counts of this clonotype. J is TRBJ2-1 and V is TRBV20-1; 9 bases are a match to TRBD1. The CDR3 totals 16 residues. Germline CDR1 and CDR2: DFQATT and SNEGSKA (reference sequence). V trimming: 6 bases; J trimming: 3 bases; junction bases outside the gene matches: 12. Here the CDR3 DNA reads TGCAGTGCCCCCCCTTCCTCGGGACAGGGCTACAATGAGCAGTTCTTC. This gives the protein CSAPPSSGQGYNEQFF.

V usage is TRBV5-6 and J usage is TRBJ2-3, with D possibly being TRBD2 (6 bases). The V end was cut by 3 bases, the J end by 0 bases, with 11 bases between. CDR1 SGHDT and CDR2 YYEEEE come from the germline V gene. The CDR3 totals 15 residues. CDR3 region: CASSSDRGSTDTQYF. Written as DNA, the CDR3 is TGTGCCAGCAGCTCTGATCGGGGGAGCACAGATACGCAGTATTTT.

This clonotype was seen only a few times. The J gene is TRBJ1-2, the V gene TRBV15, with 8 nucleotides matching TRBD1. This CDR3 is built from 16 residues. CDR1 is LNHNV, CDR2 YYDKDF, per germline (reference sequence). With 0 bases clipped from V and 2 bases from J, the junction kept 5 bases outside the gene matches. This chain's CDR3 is CATSRDGQGQNYGYTF. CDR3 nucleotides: TGTGCCACCAGCAGAGACGGACAGGGACAGAACTATGGCTACACCTTC.

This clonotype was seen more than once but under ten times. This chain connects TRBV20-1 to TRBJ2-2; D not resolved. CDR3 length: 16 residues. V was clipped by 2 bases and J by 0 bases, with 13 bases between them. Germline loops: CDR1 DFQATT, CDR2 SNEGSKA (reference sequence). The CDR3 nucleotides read TGCAGTGCTAGACCGGGTGGCGGTACGAACACCGGGGAGCTGTTTTTT. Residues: CSARPGGGTNTGELFF.

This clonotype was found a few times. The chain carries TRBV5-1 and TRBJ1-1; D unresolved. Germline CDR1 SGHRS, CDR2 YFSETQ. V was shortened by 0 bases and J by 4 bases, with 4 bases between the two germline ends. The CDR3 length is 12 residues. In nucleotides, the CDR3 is TGCGCCAGCAGCTTGGAGTCCACTGAAGCTTTCTTT. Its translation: CASSLESTEAFF.

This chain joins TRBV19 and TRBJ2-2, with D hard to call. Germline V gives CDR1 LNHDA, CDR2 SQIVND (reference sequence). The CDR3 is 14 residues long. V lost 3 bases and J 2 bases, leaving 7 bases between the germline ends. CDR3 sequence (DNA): TGTGCCAGTAGTATCTCCAGTAACACCGGGGAGCTGTTTTTT. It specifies CASSISSNTGELFF.

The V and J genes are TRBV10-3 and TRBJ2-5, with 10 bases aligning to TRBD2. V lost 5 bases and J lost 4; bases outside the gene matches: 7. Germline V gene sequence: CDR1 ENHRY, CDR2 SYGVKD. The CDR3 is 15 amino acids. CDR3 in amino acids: CAISSAGGPGETQYF. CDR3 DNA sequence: TGTGCCATCAGTTCAGCGGGAGGGCCTGGAGAGACCCAGTACTTC.

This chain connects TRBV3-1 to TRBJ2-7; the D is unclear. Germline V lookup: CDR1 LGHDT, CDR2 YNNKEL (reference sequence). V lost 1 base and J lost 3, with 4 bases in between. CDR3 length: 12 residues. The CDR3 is CASSQGHYEQYF. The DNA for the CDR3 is TGTGCCAGCAGCCAAGGTCACTACGAGCAGTACTTC.

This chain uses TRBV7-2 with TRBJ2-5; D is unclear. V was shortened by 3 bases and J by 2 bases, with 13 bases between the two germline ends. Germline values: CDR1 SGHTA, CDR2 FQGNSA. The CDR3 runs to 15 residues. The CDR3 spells CASSFYGSAQETQYF. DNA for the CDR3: TGTGCCAGCAGCTTTTACGGATCGGCTCAAGAGACCCAGTACTTC.

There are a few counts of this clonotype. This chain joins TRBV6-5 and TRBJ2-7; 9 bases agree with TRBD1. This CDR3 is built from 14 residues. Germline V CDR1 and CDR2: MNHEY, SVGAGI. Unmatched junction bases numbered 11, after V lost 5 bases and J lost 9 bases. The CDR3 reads CASSTSGQGLVQYF. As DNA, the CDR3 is TGTGCCAGCAGTACCTCGGGACAGGGTTTAGTGCAGTACTTC.

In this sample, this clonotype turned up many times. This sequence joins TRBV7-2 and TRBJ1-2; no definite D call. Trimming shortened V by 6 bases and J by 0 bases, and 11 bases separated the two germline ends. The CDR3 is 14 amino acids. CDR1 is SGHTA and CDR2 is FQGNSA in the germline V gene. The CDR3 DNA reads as TGTGCCAGCAGGCGCGAGGAGACTAACTATGGCTACACCTTC. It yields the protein CASRREETNYGYTF.

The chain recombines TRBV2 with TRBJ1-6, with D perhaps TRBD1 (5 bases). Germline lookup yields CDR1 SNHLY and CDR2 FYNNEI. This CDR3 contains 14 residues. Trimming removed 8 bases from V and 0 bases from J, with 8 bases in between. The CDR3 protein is CASDSSSYNSPLHF. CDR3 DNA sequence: TGTGCCAGCGACAGCAGCTCCTATAATTCACCCCTCCACTTT.

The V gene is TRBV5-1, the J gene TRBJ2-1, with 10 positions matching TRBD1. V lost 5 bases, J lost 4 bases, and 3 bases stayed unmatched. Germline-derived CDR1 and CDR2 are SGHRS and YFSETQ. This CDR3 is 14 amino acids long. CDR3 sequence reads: CASRGTGVYNEQFF. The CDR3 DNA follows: TGCGCCAGCAGGGGGACAGGGGTATACAATGAGCAGTTCTTC.

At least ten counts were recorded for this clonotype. The CDR3 nucleotides read TGTGCCAGCAGCCTCACTGGGGGCCCAGCGAACACCGGGGAGCTGTTTTTT. It is translated as CASSLTGGPANTGELFF. This chain joins TRBV11-2 and TRBJ2-2; D perhaps matches TRBD1 (6 bases). V lost 5 bases, J lost 0 bases, and 16 bases lay in between. Germline V gives CDR1 SGHAT, CDR2 FQNNGV. CDR3 size: 17 residues.

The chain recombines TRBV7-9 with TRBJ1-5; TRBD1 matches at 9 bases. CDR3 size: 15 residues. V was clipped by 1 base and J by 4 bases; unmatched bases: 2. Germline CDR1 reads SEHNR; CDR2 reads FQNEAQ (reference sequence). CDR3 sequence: CASSLGQGENQPQHF. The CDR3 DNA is TGTGCCAGCAGCTTAGGACAGGGGGAGAATCAGCCCCAGCATTTT.

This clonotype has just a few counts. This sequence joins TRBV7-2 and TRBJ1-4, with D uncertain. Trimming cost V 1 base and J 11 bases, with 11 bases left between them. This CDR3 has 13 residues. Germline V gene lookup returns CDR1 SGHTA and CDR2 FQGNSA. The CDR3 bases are TGTGCCAGCAGCTTAGAGAGCTCACCGAAACTGTTTTTT. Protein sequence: CASSLESSPKLFF.

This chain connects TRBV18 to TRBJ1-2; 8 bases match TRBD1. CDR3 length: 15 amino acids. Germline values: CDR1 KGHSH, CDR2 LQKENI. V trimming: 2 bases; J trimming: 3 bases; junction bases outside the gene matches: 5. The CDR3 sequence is CASSPMDRADYGYTF. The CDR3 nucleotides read TGTGCCAGCTCACCAATGGACAGGGCCGACTATGGCTACACCTTC.